The clone carrying this TCR beta chain has more than one count but fewer than ten. Its antigen is not known. This entry comes from a study of OX40 agonist ivuxolimab in advanced cancers. Overall study: A male proportion of over 70% was recorded, with mean age about 54 years and range about 20 to 90. General study points: In general, CD8+ T cells held more expanded clones than CD4+ did, on average. Nonresponders, in some cases, also had low normalized T-cell clonal expansion.

Germline assignment: CDR1 MNHNS and CDR2 SASEGT. V was cut by 8 bases and J by 1 base, with 16 bases left in between. This CDR3 spans 15 amino acids. Assay: immunoSEQ multiplex PCR; the TCRdb copy retains only in-frame clones and omits some. The sample yields under 90,000 clones, 83% seen once. The source was CD4+ or CD8+ T cells sorted from blood, collected in a trial of the OX40 agonist ivuxolimab. The chain joins TRBV6-1 to TRBJ2-3; D possibly corresponds to TRBD2 (6 bases). The TCR was taken from an adult with an advanced solid tumor such as melanoma, head and neck, liver or kidney cancer. The CDR3: CASAASGARTDTQYF. The CDR3, as DNA: TGTGCCAGCGCGGCTTCGGGAGCGCGCACAGATACGCAGTATTTT.